This T cell receptor beta chain appears in the sequencing data of a study of shared clonotypes between healthy human individuals. Researchers divided each subset's genomic DNA evenly across several immunoSEQ plates. Only in-frame clones appear in the TCRdb table, and some are missing; sequencing was by immunoSEQ multiplex PCR. The sample has under 2.5 million clones, less than 95% seen once. Germline loops: CDR1 SGHVS, CDR2 FQNEAQ. This CDR3 is built from 13 residues. Trimming removed 3 bases from V and 5 bases from J, with 10 bases in between. This clone was recorded only once. The sequence came from a man between 18 and 29 years old in good health. Some clones in this sample may be carry-over from other donors' samples. V and J are TRBV7-8 and TRBJ1-1, with no clear D. The source material was naive CD4+ T cells from PBMCs. The subset denotes: CD45RA+ positively selected. CDR3 protein: CASSFSGRTEAFF. The CDR3 DNA sequence: TGTGCCAGCAGCTTCAGTGGGCGGACTGAAGCTTTCTTT.